Listed below are T cell receptor beta chains from one sample, sequenced in a study of OX40 agonist ivuxolimab in advanced cancers. The data were produced by immunoSEQ multiplex PCR, yet TCRdb's version contains in-frame clones alone and is incomplete. The sample consists of over 70,000 clones, 75% to 90% of them appearing once. The sample was CD4+ or CD8+ T cells sorted from blood, taken in a trial of the OX40 agonist ivuxolimab. The receptors shown here come from an adult with an advanced solid tumor such as melanoma, head and neck, liver or kidney cancer. CDR3s include the opening cysteine and the closing phenylalanine or tryptophan. The order of the fields is J gene, V gene, clone size, D gene, CDR3 protein, CDR3 DNA. The D gene is left open where the match is weak. Size is stated for part of the rows, as once, few or many counts, or as a class when the clone is expanded.

J: TRBJ2-1
V: TRBV18
size: -
D: -
CDR3: CASSQGSAGAYNEQFF
DNA: TGTGCCAGCTCACAGGGTAGCGCGGGGGCTTACAATGAGCAGTTCTTC

J: TRBJ1-6
V: TRBV9
size: -
D: TRBD1
CDR3: CASRTGTVSPLHF
DNA: TGTGCCAGCAGGACCGGGACAGTGTCACCCCTCCACTTT

J: TRBJ2-3
V: TRBV7-9
size: -
D: TRBD1
CDR3: CASSLPGQAVDTQYF
DNA: TGTGCCAGCAGCTTACCGGGACAGGCGGTTGATACGCAGTATTTT

J: TRBJ2-3
V: TRBV28
size: -
D: -
CDR3: CASTLVRDVLDDTQYF
DNA: TGTGCCAGCACCCTCGTCCGGGACGTTCTTGACGATACGCAGTATTTT

J: TRBJ2-3
V: TRBV7-3
size: -
D: -
CDR3: CASSQRGRDADTQYF
DNA: TGTGCCAGCAGCCAAAGGGGGAGGGACGCAGATACGCAGTATTTT

J: TRBJ1-2
V: TRBV28
size: -
D: -
CDR3: CASSSSGRGYTF
DNA: -

J: TRBJ2-5
V: TRBV28
size: -
D: -
CDR3: CASSLNGGIETQYF
DNA: TGTGCCAGCAGTCTCAATGGGGGGATCGAGACCCAGTACTTC

J: TRBJ2-1
V: TRBV7-9
size: -
D: -
CDR3: CASSLSRASYNEQFF
DNA: TGTGCCAGCAGCTTATCTCGAGCTAGCTACAATGAGCAGTTCTTC

J: TRBJ1-6
V: TRBV5-1
size: -
D: -
CDR3: CASSLFPEINSPLHF
DNA: TGCGCCAGCAGCTTGTTTCCAGAGATTAATTCACCCCTCCACTTT

J: TRBJ2-2
V: TRBV11-3
size: -
D: -
CDR3: CASSSPPGGTNTGELFF
DNA: TGTGCCAGCAGCTCCCCCCCTGGCGGGACGAACACCGGGGAGCTGTTTTTT

J: TRBJ1-5
V: TRBV7-2
size: -
D: TRBD1
CDR3: CASSFRQGGQPQHF
DNA: TGTGCCAGCAGCTTTCGACAGGGCGGTCAGCCCCAGCATTTT

J: TRBJ1-2
V: TRBV6-5
size: -
D: TRBD1
CDR3: CASSYSGQDYGYTF
DNA: TGTGCCAGCAGTTACTCGGGACAGGACTATGGCTACACCTTC

J: TRBJ1-1
V: TRBV28
size: -
D: TRBD1
CDR3: CASSFRQGRTEAFF
DNA: TGTGCCAGCAGTTTTAGACAGGGTCGCACTGAAGCTTTCTTT

J: TRBJ2-7
V: TRBV18
size: -
D: -
CDR3: CASSQGVEGEQYF
DNA: TGTGCCAGCTCACAGGGTGTTGAGGGCGAGCAGTACTTC

J: TRBJ1-1
V: TRBV6-1
size: -
D: -
CDR3: CASSAGRSTEAFF
DNA: TGTGCCAGCAGTGCGGGGAGGAGCACTGAAGCTTTCTTT

J: TRBJ1-5
V: TRBV7-8
size: -
D: -
CDR3: CASSRRGNEPQHF
DNA: TGTGCCAGCAGCCGCAGGGGAAACGAACCCCAGCATTTT

J: TRBJ1-2
V: TRBV29-1
size: -
D: -
CDR3: CSVYRTADYGYTF
DNA: TGCAGCGTATACAGGACAGCAGACTATGGCTACACCTTC

J: TRBJ2-7
V: TRBV28
size: -
D: -
CDR3: CASSLAGITYEQYF
DNA: TGTGCCAGCAGTTTAGCAGGCATAACCTACGAGCAGTACTTC

J: TRBJ1-5
V: TRBV7-8
size: -
D: -
CDR3: CASSSTLAWDQPQHF
DNA: TGTGCCAGCAGCTCTACTCTGGCCTGGGATCAGCCCCAGCATTTT

J: TRBJ1-3
V: TRBV5-5
size: -
D: -
CDR3: CASSPQPGSGNTIYF
DNA: TGTGCCAGCAGCCCCCAACCTGGCTCTGGAAACACCATATATTTT

J: TRBJ2-1
V: TRBV5-4
size: -
D: TRBD1
CDR3: CASSLGGQGYNEQFF
DNA: TGTGCCAGCAGCTTGGGGGGACAGGGGTACAATGAGCAGTTCTTC

J: TRBJ1-4
V: TRBV9
size: -
D: -
CDR3: CASSGATNEKLFF
DNA: TGTGCCAGCAGCGGTGCAACTAATGAAAAACTGTTTTTT

J: TRBJ2-3
V: TRBV20-1
size: -
D: -
CDR3: CSAGQSDTQYF
DNA: TGCAGTGCTGGACAGTCAGATACGCAGTATTTT

J: TRBJ1-2
V: TRBV18
size: few
D: -
CDR3: CASSPRGSTGTNYGYTF
DNA: TGTGCCAGCTCACCAAGGGGATCAACAGGGACCAACTATGGCTACACCTTC

J: TRBJ2-7
V: TRBV29-1
size: -
D: -
CDR3: CSAGEIDRYEQYF
DNA: TGCAGCGCCGGAGAAATAGACAGATACGAGCAGTACTTC

J: TRBJ1-2
V: TRBV19
size: -
D: -
CDR3: CASSIATGTDYGYTF
DNA: TGTGCCAGTAGTATAGCCACCGGGACGGACTATGGCTACACCTTC

J: TRBJ2-3
V: TRBV28
size: -
D: -
CDR3: CASSPPNTQYF
DNA: TGTGCCAGCAGTCCACCAAATACGCAGTATTTT

J: TRBJ2-7
V: TRBV28
size: -
D: TRBD2
CDR3: CASRNSGSETYEQYF
DNA: TGTGCCAGCAGAAATAGCGGGAGTGAAACCTACGAGCAGTACTTC

J: TRBJ1-1
V: TRBV27
size: -
D: -
CDR3: CASSQTWDNTEAFF
DNA: TGTGCCAGCAGCCAAACGTGGGACAACACTGAAGCTTTCTTT

J: TRBJ2-5
V: TRBV6-6
size: -
D: -
CDR3: CASGASVETQYF
DNA: TGTGCCAGCGGGGCATCCGTTGAGACCCAGTACTTC

J: TRBJ2-2
V: TRBV29-1
size: -
D: -
CDR3: CSVGSGANTGELFF
DNA: TGCAGCGTTGGGTCCGGGGCGAACACCGGGGAGCTGTTTTTT

J: TRBJ2-7
V: TRBV29-1
size: -
D: -
CDR3: CSAGIGPSYEQYF
DNA: TGCAGCGCCGGGATAGGCCCTTCCTACGAGCAGTACTTC

J: TRBJ1-2
V: TRBV2
size: few
D: -
CDR3: CASSSGTEGYTF
DNA: TGTGCCAGCAGTAGTGGGACTGAGGGCTACACCTTC

J: TRBJ1-2
V: TRBV6-5
size: few
D: -
CDR3: CASSYDRLRAGYTF
DNA: TGTGCCAGCAGTTACGACAGGTTAAGAGCTGGCTACACCTTC

J: TRBJ1-2
V: TRBV18
size: -
D: -
CDR3: CASSPQTGLNYGYTF
DNA: TGTGCCAGCTCACCTCAGACTGGACTTAACTATGGCTACACCTTC

J: TRBJ1-1
V: TRBV11-2
size: -
D: -
CDR3: CASSLGAGVGAEAFF
DNA: TGTGCCAGCAGCTTGGGTGCCGGGGTGGGGGCAGAAGCTTTCTTT

J: TRBJ2-1
V: TRBV2
size: once
D: -
CDR3: CASSSGTGLSSYNEQFF
DNA: TGTGCCAGCAGTTCCGGAACAGGGCTGAGCTCCTACAATGAGCAGTTCTTC

J: TRBJ1-2
V: TRBV2
size: -
D: -
CDR3: CASSDQDGYTF
DNA: TGTGCCAGCAGTGATCAGGATGGCTACACCTTC

J: TRBJ2-7
V: TRBV5-1
size: -
D: TRBD2
CDR3: CASGTGSGRPYEQYF
DNA: TGCGCCAGCGGAACCGGTAGCGGGAGGCCCTACGAGCAGTACTTC

J: TRBJ1-2
V: TRBV6-6
size: -
D: -
CDR3: CASSYSDNYGYTF
DNA: TGTGCCAGCAGTTACTCCGATAACTATGGCTACACCTTC

J: TRBJ2-3
V: TRBV9
size: -
D: TRBD1
CDR3: CASSVAGQGISTDTQYF
DNA: TGTGCCAGCAGCGTAGCTGGACAGGGGATAAGCACAGATACGCAGTATTTT

J: TRBJ2-3
V: TRBV7-9
size: -
D: TRBD1
CDR3: CASNNRDSSTDTQYF
DNA: TGTGCCAGCAATAATCGGGACAGCAGCACAGATACGCAGTATTTT

J: TRBJ1-2
V: TRBV13
size: -
D: -
CDR3: CASSLVRVRGYTF
DNA: TGTGCCAGCAGCTTAGTAAGGGTGAGAGGCTACACCTTC

J: TRBJ1-1
V: TRBV28
size: few
D: -
CDR3: CASSLVGAFF
DNA: TGTGCCAGCAGTTTAGTAGGGGCTTTCTTT

J: TRBJ1-6
V: TRBV9
size: -
D: -
CDR3: CASSLQGNSPLHF
DNA: TGTGCCAGCAGCCTCCAGGGGAATTCACCCCTCCACTTT

J: TRBJ1-5
V: TRBV28
size: -
D: -
CDR3: CASSSMQPQHF
DNA: TGTGCCAGCAGCTCCATGCAGCCCCAGCATTTT

J: TRBJ2-3
V: TRBV30
size: -
D: TRBD2
CDR3: CAWRDPGLAGGTDTQYF
DNA: TGTGCCTGGAGGGACCCGGGACTAGCGGGGGGCACAGATACGCAGTATTTT

J: TRBJ2-1
V: TRBV19
size: -
D: TRBD2
CDR3: CASSIEGGSLRVNEQFF
DNA: TGTGCCAGTAGTATTGAGGGCGGGAGTTTGAGGGTCAATGAGCAGTTCTTC

J: TRBJ2-1
V: TRBV7-2
size: -
D: TRBD1
CDR3: CASSSPWDRGGSYNEQFF
DNA: TGTGCCAGCAGCTCCCCCTGGGACAGGGGGGGATCCTACAATGAGCAGTTCTTC

J: TRBJ2-1
V: TRBV6-1
size: -
D: -
CDR3: CASTPGYSYNEQFF
DNA: TGTGCCAGCACCCCGGGATACTCCTACAATGAGCAGTTCTTC

J: TRBJ1-2
V: TRBV30
size: -
D: -
CDR3: CAWRIGGGYTF
DNA: TGTGCCTGGAGAATCGGCGGTGGCTACACCTTC

J: TRBJ1-2
V: TRBV10-3
size: -
D: -
CDR3: CAISETSHGYTF
DNA: TGTGCCATCAGTGAAACCTCACATGGCTACACCTTC

J: TRBJ2-3
V: TRBV18
size: -
D: -
CDR3: CASSPFPGPDTDTQYF
DNA: TGTGCCAGCTCACCATTTCCGGGACCTGATACAGATACGCAGTATTTT

J: TRBJ2-1
V: TRBV7-3
size: -
D: TRBD2
CDR3: CASAKIAGVPHEQFF
DNA: TGTGCCAGCGCAAAAATAGCGGGAGTCCCCCATGAGCAGTTCTTC